These T cell receptor beta chains were read from a single sample in a study of cytomegalovirus exposure and HLA in healthy donors. Clones were sequenced by immunoSEQ multiplex PCR, and TCRdb holds only the in-frame ones, with some missing. Among approximately 190,000 clones, 84% were seen once, and the ten largest hold around 0.24%. Sequencing was carried out using PBMCs. The receptors stem from a boy aged 5-17 years in good health and CMV-seronegative. The CDR3 runs from the conserved cysteine through the conserved F or W. Fields, in order: V gene, J gene, D gene, clone size, CDR3 protein, CDR3 DNA. D genes are given only for firm matches. Some rows mark clone size as missing; the rest say once, few, many or name a class of expanded clone.

TRBV7-2	TRBJ1-2	NA	NA	CASSLMSSGYTF	TGTGCCAGCAGCTTAATGAGTTCAGGCTACACCTTC
TRBV11-2	TRBJ2-1	TRBD2	NA	CASSPGLAGTTEQFF	TGTGCCAGCAGCCCCGGACTAGCGGGGACTACCGAGCAGTTCTTC
TRBV28	TRBJ2-3	TRBD2	NA	CATSRESTDTQYF	TGTGCCACCTCGCGGGAGAGCACAGATACGCAGTATTTT
TRBV10-3	TRBJ2-7	NA	NA	CASTTGGGFSYEQYF	TGTGCCAGTACCACCGGGGGTGGCTTTTCTTACGAGCAGTACTTC
TRBV9	TRBJ2-1	NA	NA	CASSVGGAEQFF	TGTGCCAGCAGCGTAGGTGGGGCTGAGCAGTTCTTC
TRBV5-6	TRBJ2-1	TRBD2	once	CASSSNKAGVKYNEQFF	TGTGCCAGCAGCTCGAATAAAGCGGGAGTTAAGTACAATGAGCAGTTCTTC
TRBV19	TRBJ1-2	NA	NA	CASSYLLDRSYGYTF	TGTGCCAGTAGCTATCTCCTCGACAGATCCTATGGCTACACCTTC
TRBV5-1	TRBJ2-3	TRBD2	NA	CASAPGTSSQASTDTQYF	TGCGCCAGCGCTCCCGGGACTAGCTCCCAAGCTAGCACAGATACGCAGTATTTT
TRBV19	TRBJ2-7	NA	NA	CASSILQASSYEQYF	TGTGCCAGTAGTATACTCCAAGCTAGCTCCTACGAGCAGTACTTC
TRBV10-3	TRBJ1-2	NA	NA	CAISARGGDNYGYTF	TGTGCCATCAGCGCTCGGGGGGGCGACAACTATGGCTACACCTTC
TRBV11-2	TRBJ2-1	TRBD2	NA	CASSLDWLAGARRYNEQFF	TGTGCCAGCAGCTTAGATTGGCTAGCGGGAGCGCGCCGCTACAATGAGCAGTTCTTC
TRBV11-3	TRBJ2-3	NA	NA	CASSLSSDTQYF	TGTGCCAGCAGCTTATCCTCAGATACGCAGTATTTT
TRBV21-1	TRBJ1-5	NA	NA	CASSKVGDRGWGNQPQHF	TGTGCCAGCAGCAAGGTAGGGGACAGGGGTTGGGGGAATCAGCCCCAGCATTTT
TRBV7-3	TRBJ2-2	NA	NA	CASSLLLTGELFF	TGTGCCAGCAGCTTATTACTCACCGGGGAGCTGTTTTTT
TRBV13	TRBJ2-6	TRBD1	NA	CASSWRTGSSGANVLTF	TGTGCCAGCAGCTGGAGGACAGGAAGCTCTGGGGCCAACGTCCTGACTTTC
TRBV30	TRBJ2-3	NA	NA	CAWSRGLTDTQYF	TGTGCCTGGTCCCGAGGGCTCACAGATACGCAGTATTTT
TRBV18	TRBJ2-7	NA	NA	CASSLTGSYEQYF	TGTGCCAGCTCTTTAACAGGGTCCTACGAGCAGTACTTC
TRBV2	TRBJ1-1	TRBD1	NA	CASNPGGWTEAFF	TGTGCCAGCAACCCAGGGGGTTGGACTGAAGCTTTCTTT
TRBV7-9	TRBJ2-7	NA	NA	CASRKEGATYEQYF	TGTGCCAGCAGGAAGGAGGGGGCCACCTACGAGCAGTACTTC
TRBV5-1	TRBJ1-1	NA	NA	CASSPGVDTEAFF	TGCGCCAGCAGCCCGGGGGTAGACACTGAAGCTTTCTTT
TRBV19	TRBJ2-3	TRBD2	NA	CASSFTSGTDTQYF	TGTGCCAGTAGTTTCACTAGCGGAACAGATACGCAGTATTTT
TRBV30	TRBJ2-3	NA	NA	CAWRSTSSGTDTQYF	TGTGCCTGGAGATCCACTAGCTCTGGCACAGATACGCAGTATTTT
TRBV9	TRBJ1-2	TRBD1	NA	CASSVDRDRGPNYGYTF	TGTGCCAGCAGCGTAGATCGGGACAGGGGCCCTAACTATGGCTACACCTTC
TRBV6-6	TRBJ2-7	NA	NA	CASSPQGFYEQYF	TGTGCCAGCAGTCCACAGGGCTTTTACGAGCAGTACTTC
TRBV28	TRBJ1-5	NA	NA	CASSSTMRPQHF	TGTGCCAGCAGTTCAACGATGCGGCCCCAGCATTTT
TRBV28	TRBJ1-2	TRBD1	NA	CASRMEGGTGRHYGYTF	TGTGCCAGCAGAATGGAGGGGGGGACAGGGAGACACTATGGCTACACCTTC
TRBV19	TRBJ1-5	TRBD1	NA	CASSIGQGGQPQHF	TGTGCCAGTAGTATCGGACAGGGAGGGCAGCCCCAGCATTTT
TRBV9	TRBJ2-1	TRBD2	NA	CASSHPVGLAGGSSYNEQFF	TGTGCCAGCAGCCATCCGGTGGGACTAGCGGGAGGGAGCTCCTACAATGAGCAGTTCTTC
TRBV6-1	TRBJ2-3	NA	NA	CASSEAWRVTDTQYF	TGTGCCAGCAGTGAGGCATGGCGGGTCACAGATACGCAGTATTTT
TRBV10-3	TRBJ2-1	NA	NA	CAISEQDRGLSNEQFF	TGTGCCATCAGTGAACAAGACAGGGGACTAAGTAATGAGCAGTTCTTC
TRBV6-5	TRBJ2-7	TRBD2	NA	CASGRDEQYF	TGTGCCAGCGGGAGGGACGAGCAGTACTTC
TRBV4-1	TRBJ2-7	NA	NA	CASSPSGTASYEQYF	TGCGCCAGCAGCCCCTCCGGGACTGCCTCCTACGAGCAGTACTTC
TRBV5-1	TRBJ1-5	NA	NA	CASSNDRDQPQHF	TGCGCCAGCAGCAACGACAGAGATCAGCCCCAGCATTTT